This TCR beta chain comes out of a study of T cells after posttransplantation cyclophosphamide. General observations from the study: Blood and skin or GI T cell repertoires showed limited TRB overlap.

The sample holds many counts of this clone. The antigen is not known. J lost 2 bases, V lost 6 bases, and 7 bases had no gene match. The CDR3 length is 15 residues. CDR1 is MNHNY, CDR2 SVGAGI, per germline (reference sequence). The data were produced by immunoSEQ multiplex PCR, yet TCRdb's version contains in-frame clones alone and is incomplete. The repertoire consists of tens of thousands of clones, none detected only once. Sequencing used PBMCs. The source is a woman between 50 and 59 years old in good health and a related stem cell transplant donor. The chain carries TRBV6-6 and TRBJ1-2; TRBD1 aligns across 9 bases. CDR3 nucleotides: TGTGCCAGCAGCCTGGCGGGACAGGGAAACTATGGCTACACCTTC. As protein: CASSLAGQGNYGYTF.